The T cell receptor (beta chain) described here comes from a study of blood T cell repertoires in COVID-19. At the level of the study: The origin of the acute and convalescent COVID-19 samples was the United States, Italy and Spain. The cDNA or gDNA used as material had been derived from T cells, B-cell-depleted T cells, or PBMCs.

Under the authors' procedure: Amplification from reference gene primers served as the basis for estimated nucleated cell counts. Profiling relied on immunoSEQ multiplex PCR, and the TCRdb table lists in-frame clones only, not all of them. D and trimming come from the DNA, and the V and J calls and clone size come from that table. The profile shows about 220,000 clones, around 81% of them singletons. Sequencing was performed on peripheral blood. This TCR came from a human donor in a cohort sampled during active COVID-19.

The CDR3 sequence: CASSLVNAEQYF. The CDR3 nucleotides read TGTGCCAGCAGCTTGGTGAATGCGGAGCAGTACTTC. The chain couples TRBV7-2 to TRBJ2-7, with D uncertain. V was pared by 3 bases and J by 7 bases, with 10 bases between. Germline V CDR1 and CDR2: SGHTA, FQGNSA. The CDR3 length is 12 residues.